Below are 13 T cell receptor beta chains sequenced from a single sample in a study of memory CD4+ T cells and cytomegalovirus serostatus. Clones were read by immunoSEQ multiplex PCR, and TCRdb kept only the in-frame ones, dropping some. The sample lists tens of thousands of clones, 77% occurring once. The sort gate was single viable CD3+CD4+CD8-CD45RO+ cells for memory CD4+ T cells. Sequencing was done on a sample of memory CD4+ T cells from blood. The receptors here all came from an adult in good health and CMV-seronegative.

J is TRBJ2-5 and V is TRBV5-1; 8 bases line up with TRBD2. This CDR3 is built from 16 residues. The germline V gene has CDR1 SGHRS and CDR2 YFSETQ. Unmatched junction bases numbered 6, after V lost 0 bases and J lost 2 bases. Here the CDR3 DNA reads TGCGCCAGCAGCTTGGTCCGGGAGGGCCGGCAAGAGACCCAGTACTTC. It codes for CASSLVREGRQETQYF.

The chain employs TRBV11-2 and TRBJ1-1, with no clear D. Trimming cost V 7 bases and J 1 base, with 10 bases left between them. CDR1 and CDR2 from the germline V gene are SGHAT and FQNNGV. The CDR3 length is 13 residues. This chain's CDR3 is CASNYLGNTEAFF. DNA of the CDR3: TGTGCCAGCAACTACTTAGGGAACACTGAAGCTTTCTTT.

This clone has only a few counts. The chain is built from TRBV28 and TRBJ2-7; TRBD2 matches 9 bases. This CDR3 is built from 15 residues. Germline V CDR1 and CDR2: MDHEN, SYDVKM. Unmatched junction bases numbered 7, after V lost 6 bases and J lost 1 base. This CDR3 reads CASSSSGSGSYEQYF. In DNA form, the CDR3 reads TGTGCCAGCAGCAGTAGCGGGAGTGGTTCCTACGAGCAGTACTTC.

This rearrangement joins TRBV10-2 to TRBJ2-7, with D perhaps TRBD1 (6 bases). In germline, CDR1 is WSHSY, CDR2 SAAADI. The CDR3 is 11 residues long. V was pared by 8 bases and J by 2 bases, with 7 bases between. CDR3 nucleotides: TGCGCCAGCGGACAGACCTACGAGCAGTACTTC. This codes for CASGQTYEQYF.

This chain links TRBV4-2 with TRBJ2-2, with 7 positions matching TRBD1. CDR1 is LGHNA and CDR2 is YNFKEQ in the germline V gene. The ends lost 4 bases at V and 0 bases at J; junction bases unmatched: 2. This CDR3 comprises 15 residues. The CDR3 nucleotides are TGTGCCAGCAGCCTCGACAGGGCGAACACCGGGGAGCTGTTTTTT. As protein: CASSLDRANTGELFF.

The CDR3 bases are TGTGCCAGCAGCGTAGGCTTGGTTGGGAGAGGGACGGTAACCTACGAGCAGTACTTC. Residues: CASSVGLVGRGTVTYEQYF. V and J are TRBV9 and TRBJ2-7, with D perhaps TRBD1 or TRBD2 (5 bases each). V was trimmed by 0 bases and J by 2 bases, leaving 24 bases between them. The length of the CDR3 is 19 residues. From germline, CDR1 is SGDLS and CDR2 YYNGEE.

V gene TRBV7-8 combines with J gene TRBJ1-1, with D perhaps TRBD1 (6 bases). This CDR3 has 15 residues. Deletions cut 1 base from V and 0 bases from J, with 9 bases between. The V gene's germline CDR1 is SGHVS and CDR2 FQNEAQ. This CDR3 is CASSLEGGLNTEAFF. The DNA for the CDR3 is TGTGCCAGCAGCTTAGAAGGGGGATTGAACACTGAAGCTTTCTTT.

The chain has TRBV6-6 and TRBJ1-5; D gene uncertain. CDR3 length: 14 amino acids. Germline V gives CDR1 MNHNY, CDR2 SVGAGI (reference sequence). With 0 bases removed from V and 5 bases from J, the gap between germline ends came to 8 bases. The CDR3 reads CASSYSVGDQPQHF. Written as DNA, the CDR3 is TGTGCCAGCAGTTACTCGGTGGGAGATCAGCCCCAGCATTTT.

The gene calls are TRBV4-2 and TRBJ1-4; D gene uncertain. V was shortened by 2 bases and J by 7 bases, with 14 bases between the two germline ends. CDR1 and CDR2 from the germline V gene are LGHNA and YNFKEQ. This CDR3 spans 15 amino acids. For the CDR3, the DNA is TGTGCCAGCAGCCAATCCGGTCCCGCCGGTGAAAAACTGTTTTTT. Its translation is CASSQSGPAGEKLFF.

V is TRBV5-6 and J is TRBJ1-2; tentative D call: TRBD1 (6 bases). This CDR3 has 14 residues. The V and J ends lost 0 bases and 6 bases respectively, with 12 bases between them. CDR1 SGHDT and CDR2 YYEEEE come from the germline V gene. CDR3 residues: CASSLVGTGNGYTF. The CDR3 DNA is TGTGCCAGCAGCTTGGTGGGTACAGGGAATGGCTACACCTTC.

V gene TRBV25-1 combines with J gene TRBJ1-2; D not resolved. Trimming stripped 1 base from V and 4 bases from J, with 4 bases between. CDR1 and CDR2 (germline): MGHDK, SYGVNS. The CDR3 consists of 12 residues. CDR3: CASSEWGYGYTF. DNA for the CDR3: TGTGCCAGCAGTGAATGGGGCTATGGCTACACCTTC.

The genes are TRBV2 and TRBJ1-4; D remains unclear. Germline V gene lookup returns CDR1 SNHLY and CDR2 FYNNEI. V gave up 4 bases and J gave up 5 bases, with 11 bases separating them. There are 14 residues in the CDR3. CDR3 residues: CASSVVRGNEKLFF. In nucleotides, the CDR3 is TGTGCCAGCAGTGTTGTCAGAGGGAATGAAAAACTGTTTTTT.

This clone was observed a few times. At one of its ends the junction is not consistent with the germline gene, which may arise from a read error. The CDR3 protein is CASSSDSLYEQYF. In DNA, the CDR3 is TGTGCTAGCAGCTCGGACAGCCTTTACGAGCAGTACTTC. The genes are TRBV7-7 and TRBJ2-7; the D gene is possibly TRBD1 (6 bases). The CDR3 loop spans 13 amino acids. From germline, CDR1 is SSHAT and CDR2 FNYEAQ (reference sequence).